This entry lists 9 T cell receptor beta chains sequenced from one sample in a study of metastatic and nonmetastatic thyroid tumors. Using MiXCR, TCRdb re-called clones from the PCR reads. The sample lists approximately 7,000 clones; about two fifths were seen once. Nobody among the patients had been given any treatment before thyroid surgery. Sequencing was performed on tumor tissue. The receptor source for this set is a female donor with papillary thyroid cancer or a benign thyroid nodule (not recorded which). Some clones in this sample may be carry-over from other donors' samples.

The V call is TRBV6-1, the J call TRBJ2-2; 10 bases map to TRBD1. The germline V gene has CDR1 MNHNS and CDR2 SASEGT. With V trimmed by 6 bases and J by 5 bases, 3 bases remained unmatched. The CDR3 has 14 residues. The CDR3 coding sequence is TGTGCCAGCAGAAGGACAGGGGGGACCGGGGAGCTGTTTTTT. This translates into CASRRTGGTGELFF.

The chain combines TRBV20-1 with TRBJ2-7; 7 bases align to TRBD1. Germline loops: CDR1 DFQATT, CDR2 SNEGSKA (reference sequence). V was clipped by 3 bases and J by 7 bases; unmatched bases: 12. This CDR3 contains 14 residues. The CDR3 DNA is TGCAGTGCTAGGGGGAGTGGCAGGGGGTTTGAGCAGTACTTC. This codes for CSARGSGRGFEQYF.

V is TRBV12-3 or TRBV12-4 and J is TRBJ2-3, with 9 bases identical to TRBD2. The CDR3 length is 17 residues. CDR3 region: CASPSSGTLRYIDTQYF. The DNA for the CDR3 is TGTGCAAGCCCCTCTAGCGGGACCCTAAGATATATAGATACGCAGTATTTT.

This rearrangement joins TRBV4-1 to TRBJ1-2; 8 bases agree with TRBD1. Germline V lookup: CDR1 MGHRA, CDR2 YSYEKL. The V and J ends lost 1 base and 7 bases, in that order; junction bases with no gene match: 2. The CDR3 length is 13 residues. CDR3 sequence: CASSQADRVGYTF. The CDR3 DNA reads TGCGCCAGCAGCCAAGCGGACAGGGTTGGCTACACCTTC.

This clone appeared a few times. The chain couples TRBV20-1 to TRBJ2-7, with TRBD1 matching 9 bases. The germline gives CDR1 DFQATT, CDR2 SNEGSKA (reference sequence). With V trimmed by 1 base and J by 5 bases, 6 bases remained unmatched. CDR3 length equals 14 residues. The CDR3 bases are TGCAGTGCTAGAGTCCCGGGACAGGGAAACGAGCAGTACTTC. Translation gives CSARVPGQGNEQYF.

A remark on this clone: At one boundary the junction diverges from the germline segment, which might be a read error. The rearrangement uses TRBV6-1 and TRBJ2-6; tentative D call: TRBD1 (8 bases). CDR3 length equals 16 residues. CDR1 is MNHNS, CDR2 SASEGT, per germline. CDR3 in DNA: TGTGCCAGCAGTTGCGGGGGACAGGTCGGGGCCAACTTCCTGACTTTC. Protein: CASSCGGQVGANFLTF.

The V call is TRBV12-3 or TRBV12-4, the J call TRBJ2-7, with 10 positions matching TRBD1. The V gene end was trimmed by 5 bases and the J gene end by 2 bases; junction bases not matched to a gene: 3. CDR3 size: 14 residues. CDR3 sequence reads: CASSTGQGAYEQYF. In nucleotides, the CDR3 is TGTGCCAGCAGTACCGGACAGGGGGCCTACGAGCAGTACTTC.

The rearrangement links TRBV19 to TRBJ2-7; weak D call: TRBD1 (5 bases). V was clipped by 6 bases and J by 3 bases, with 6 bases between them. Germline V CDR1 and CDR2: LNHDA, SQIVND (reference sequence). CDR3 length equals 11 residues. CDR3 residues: CASRGVYEQYF. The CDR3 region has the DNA TGTGCCAGTAGAGGGGTCTACGAGCAGTACTTC.

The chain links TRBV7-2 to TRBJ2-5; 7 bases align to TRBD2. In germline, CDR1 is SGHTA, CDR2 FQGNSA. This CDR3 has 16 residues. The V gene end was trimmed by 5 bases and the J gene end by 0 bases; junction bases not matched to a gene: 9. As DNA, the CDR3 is TGTGCCAGCAGCAGCGAAGCGGGATGGTACCAAGAGACCCAGTACTTC. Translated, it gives CASSSEAGWYQETQYF.